This T cell receptor beta chain is from a study of T cell clonality in common variable immunodeficiency. Study-wide findings and caveats: Common variable immunodeficiency TCR beta sequences reportedly had fewer deletions and N-nucleotide insertions.

This clone was recorded at least ten times. Its antigen remains unknown. From the germline J gene comes the end of the CDR3, since the read stops 3 residues before it. The CDR3 is 16 residues long. V dropped 3 bases and J dropped 7; count of bases not matched to a gene: 10. CDR1 is DFQATT and CDR2 is SNEGSKA in the germline V gene (reference sequence). The repertoire was sequenced with immunoSEQ multiplex PCR; TCRdb's copy has only in-frame clones and lacks some. There are approximately 20,000 clones in the sample, none observed a single time. The TCR comes from a human donor with common variable immunodeficiency. The sequenced material came from peripheral blood mononuclear cells. The chain is built from TRBV20-1 and TRBJ1-5; 12 positions match TRBD1. Partial CDR3 DNA: TGCAGTGCTAGCCACTACTCGGGACAGGGGGCACAGCCC. Protein product: CSASHYSGQGAQP. The entire CDR3 protein is CSASHYSGQGAQPQHF.